Presented here are 21 T cell receptor beta chains from one specimen sequenced in a study of T-cell reconstitution after alpha-beta-depleted transplantation in children. Preparation of the TCRbeta library involved a method that used unique molecular identifiers. TCRdb recomputed calls from the PCR reads with MiXCR, one row per CDR3 protein. The table records 200,000 to 300,000 distinct CDR3 sequences, around 11% of them present only once. The sample in question was PBMCs from the stem cell graft donor, obtained from the stem cell graft. The receptors originated from a human donor who donated a stem cell graft to a child with acute lymphoblastic leukemia.

Note on this clonotype: A much larger clone differs from this one at a single base, so this may be a read error. The chain joins TRBV9 to TRBJ2-7; 7 nucleotides align to TRBD1. CDR3 length: 14 residues. The germline gives CDR1 SGDLS, CDR2 YYNGEE. The CDR3 protein is CASSSRDRAYELYF. DNA for the CDR3: TGTGCCAGCAGCTCCCGGGACAGAGCCTACGAGCTGTACTTC.

This chain's CDR3 is CASSFAGGMETQYF. The CDR3 nucleotides read TGTGCCAGCAGTTTCGCGGGAGGGATGGAGACCCAGTACTTC. The chain combines TRBV28 with TRBJ2-5; 9 nucleotides align to TRBD2. With 3 bases clipped from V and 5 bases from J, the junction kept 4 bases outside the gene matches. The CDR3 covers 14 residues. From germline, CDR1 is MDHEN and CDR2 SYDVKM.

This clonotype has at least ten counts. The chain has TRBV5-1 and TRBJ2-1, with 7 bases aligning to TRBD1. This CDR3 has 15 residues. The ends lost 1 base at V and 8 bases at J; junction bases unmatched: 9. Germline values: CDR1 SGHRS, CDR2 YFSETQ. The CDR3 is CASSLIQGDRDEQFF. The CDR3 bases are TGCGCCAGCAGCTTGATCCAGGGGGATAGGGATGAGCAGTTCTTC.

This clonotype was seen repeatedly, ten times or more. The chain is built from TRBV7-9 and TRBJ2-1; 8 bases fit TRBD2. CDR3 length: 16 amino acids. Trimming removed 1 base from V and 4 bases from J; junction bases left unmatched: 6. Germline loops: CDR1 SEHNR, CDR2 FQNEAQ (reference sequence). CDR3 region: CASSLVTGGPYNEQFF. The CDR3 coding sequence is TGTGCCAGCAGCTTAGTGACGGGAGGGCCTTACAATGAGCAGTTCTTC.

The rearrangement links TRBV7-9 to TRBJ2-1; TRBD2 aligns across 10 bases. Trimming cost V 5 bases and J 4 bases; bases outside gene matches: 5. In germline, CDR1 is SEHNR, CDR2 FQNEAQ (reference sequence). The CDR3 consists of 15 residues. The CDR3 nucleotides read TGTGCCAGCAGCCGTCCAGCGGGAGGGTACAATGAGCAGTTCTTC. Translating gives CASSRPAGGYNEQFF.

The V call is TRBV20-1, the J call TRBJ2-3; tentative D call: TRBD2 (6 bases). Germline-derived CDR1 and CDR2 are DFQATT and SNEGSKA (reference sequence). The V end lost 2 bases, the J end lost 1 base, and 16 bases lay between the germline ends. The CDR3 has 16 residues. The CDR3 spells CSARLQMGGGTDTQYF. As DNA, the CDR3 is TGCAGTGCTAGACTCCAAATGGGCGGGGGCACAGATACGCAGTATTTT.

This clonotype has ten or more counts. The V and J genes are TRBV29-1 and TRBJ2-7; TRBD2 is a possible D gene (7 bases). This CDR3 region has 13 residues. CDR1 is SQVTM, CDR2 ANQGSEA, per germline. Deletions cut 3 bases from V and 5 bases from J, with 14 bases between. The CDR3 protein is CSVEGGLYNEQYF. CDR3 coding DNA: TGCAGCGTTGAGGGGGGGCTCTATAACGAGCAGTACTTC.

In its sample, this clonotype was seen many times. J is TRBJ2-5 and V is TRBV24-1, with D possibly being TRBD1 (5 bases). The CDR3 consists of 15 residues. Germline CDR1 and CDR2: KGHDR and SFDVKD. V lost 3 bases, J lost 1 base, and 11 bases lay in between. In DNA form, the CDR3 reads TGTGCCACCAGTGATCAGGGCAACCTCCAAGAGACCCAGTACTTC. It specifies CATSDQGNLQETQYF.

This clonotype was found a few times. This sequence joins TRBV6-5 and TRBJ2-7; D remains unclear. This CDR3 is 15 amino acids long. Trimming took off 0 bases at V and 3 bases at J, with 12 bases between the two ends. Germline values: CDR1 MNHEY, CDR2 SVGAGI. The CDR3 nucleotides are TGTGCCAGCAGTTACTCCCATGTCCGTAACTACGAGCAGTACTTC. Encoded protein: CASSYSHVRNYEQYF.

The rearrangement links TRBV4-2 to TRBJ1-2; TRBD1 might be the D (5 bases). Between the trimmed V and J ends, which lost 4 bases and 2 bases, there was a span of 14 bases. The CDR3 length is 15 residues. CDR1 and CDR2 from the germline V gene are LGHNA and YNFKEQ. CDR3 amino acids: CASSPRGRDNYGYTF. The CDR3 DNA sequence: TGTGCCAGCAGCCCTCGGGGACGGGACAACTATGGCTACACCTTC.

The sample holds many counts of this clonotype. This chain uses TRBV5-8 with TRBJ2-1; perhaps TRBD1 as D (6 bases). The CDR3 length is 15 residues. The V end was cut by 1 base, the J end by 5 bases, with 13 bases between. Germline CDR1 reads SGHTS; CDR2 reads YDEGEE. The CDR3 DNA is TGTGCCAGCAGCTTGACGAGACAGGTAAACAATGAGCAGTTCTTC. Translation gives CASSLTRQVNNEQFF.

This chain connects TRBV6-5 to TRBJ1-1, with D possibly matching TRBD1 (5 bases). The CDR3 totals 14 residues. V dropped 3 bases and J dropped 1 base, with 9 bases sitting between them. The germline CDR1 and CDR2 sequences are MNHEY and SVGAGI. In DNA, the CDR3 is TGTGCCAGCAGTTATACAGGCTCGAACACTGAAGCTTTCTTT. Translation gives CASSYTGSNTEAFF.

This clonotype was counted at least ten times. This chain joins TRBV12-3 or TRBV12-4 and TRBJ2-7; D perhaps matches TRBD1 (6 bases). V dropped 6 bases and J dropped 6 bases, with 18 bases sitting between them. The CDR3 length is 14 residues. The CDR3 DNA reads as TGTGCCAGCAGCCGTAAGACAGGTTGGATCGAGCAGTACTTC. Translated: CASSRKTGWIEQYF.

This clonotype was picked up many times. V is TRBV3-1 and J is TRBJ1-6; possibly TRBD1 for D (6 bases). Germline CDR1 LGHDT, CDR2 YNNKEL (reference sequence). CDR3 size: 15 residues. Trimming stripped 5 bases from V and 5 bases from J, with 13 bases between. In DNA, the CDR3 is TGTGCCAGCAGCTCACAGGGATCGGATAATTCACCCCTCCACTTT. Translating gives CASSSQGSDNSPLHF.

This clonotype was seen repeatedly, ten times or more. This chain connects TRBV12-3 or TRBV12-4 to TRBJ1-1, with unresolved D. V shed 6 bases and J shed 4 bases, with 18 bases lying between them. The CDR3 sequence is 15 residues long. CDR3 residues: CASSPSRQIATEAFF. The CDR3 DNA follows: TGTGCCAGCAGCCCCTCGAGGCAGATTGCCACTGAAGCTTTCTTT.

This clonotype came up many times. The chain is built from TRBV20-1 and TRBJ2-3; weak D call: TRBD1 (6 bases). This CDR3 has 14 amino acids. Trimming shortened V by 3 bases and J by 2 bases, and 12 bases separated the two germline ends. Germline CDR1 is DFQATT and CDR2 is SNEGSKA (reference sequence). Here the CDR3 reads CSASETGPTDTQYF. The CDR3, as DNA: TGCAGTGCTAGCGAGACAGGACCCACAGATACGCAGTATTTT.

Points on this clonotype: This may be a read error, as it is one base from a much larger clone. The rearrangement uses TRBV2 and TRBJ2-3; 7 nucleotides align to TRBD1. The CDR3 loop spans 15 amino acids. Germline V gene data show CDR1 as SNHLY and CDR2 as FYNNEI. With V trimmed by 10 bases and J by 4 bases, 14 bases remained unmatched. The DNA for the CDR3 is TGTGCCATCAGGGAGACAGGGTTGGGCGCAGATACGCAGTATTTT. Its translation: CAIRETGLGADTQYF.

This clonotype showed up many times. The gene calls are TRBV7-2 and TRBJ1-6; 8 nucleotides agree with TRBD1. Germline values: CDR1 SGHTA, CDR2 FQGNSA. After removal of 1 base from V and 10 bases from J, the junction contained 6 bases not matched to a gene. The CDR3 has 15 amino acids. The CDR3 is CASSLVGTGGSPLHF. The DNA of the CDR3 is TGTGCCAGCAGCTTAGTGGGGACAGGCGGGTCACCCCTCCACTTT.

This clonotype was observed at least ten times. This rearrangement joins TRBV27 to TRBJ1-1; TRBD1 aligns across 9 bases. This CDR3 spans 14 amino acids. V was pared by 8 bases and J by 3 bases, with 7 bases of the junction left unmatched. Germline loops: CDR1 MNHEY, CDR2 SMNVEV (reference sequence). Here the CDR3 DNA reads TGTGCCAGCGGAAGACAGGGGGGGTACACTGAAGCTTTCTTT. It translates to CASGRQGGYTEAFF.

This clonotype showed up many times. This chain uses TRBV29-1 with TRBJ1-2, with D perhaps TRBD1 (6 bases). V lost 6 bases to trimming and J lost 5 bases, with 16 bases between them. The V gene's germline CDR1 is SQVTM and CDR2 ANQGSEA. The CDR3 is made up of 13 amino acids. The CDR3 spells CSVSPGAPYGYTF. The CDR3 nucleotides read TGCAGCGTATCACCAGGGGCGCCGTATGGCTACACCTTC.

There are many counts of this clonotype. V is TRBV7-9 and J is TRBJ1-1; the D gene is possibly TRBD1 (6 bases). CDR1 and CDR2 (germline): SEHNR, FQNEAQ (reference sequence). The CDR3 is 13 residues long. The V end lost 5 bases, the J end lost 6 bases, and 13 bases lay between the germline ends. CDR3 DNA: TGTGCCAGCAGCACACAGGGTTCTTCTGAAGCTTTCTTT. Translated, it gives CASSTQGSSEAFF.